Below, 28 T cell receptor beta chains from the same sample are listed, as sequenced in a study of control samples from healthy donors and cancer patients. The data were produced by immunoSEQ multiplex PCR, yet TCRdb's version contains in-frame clones alone and is incomplete. The sample consists of roughly 120,000 clones, over 85% of them appearing once. Sequencing used blood. All receptors come from a man in his thirties or forties in good health.

The rearrangement joins TRBV6-5 to TRBJ1-3, with D maybe TRBD1 (6 bases). CDR3 length: 13 amino acids. Between the trimmed V and J ends, which lost 8 bases and 2 bases, there was a span of 10 bases. Per germline, CDR1 MNHEY and CDR2 SVGAGI. CDR3 region: CASREGAGNTIYF. The CDR3 region has the DNA TGTGCCAGCCGCGAGGGGGCTGGAAACACCATATATTTT.

The chain recombines TRBV18 with TRBJ1-6; D not certain. Germline V gives CDR1 KGHSH, CDR2 LQKENI. The CDR3 covers 10 residues. Trimming pared 1 base from V and 13 bases from J, leaving 2 bases between. The CDR3, as DNA: TGTGCCAGCTCACCACTGCCCCTCCACTTT. This codes for CASSPLPLHF.

The CDR3, as DNA: TGTGCCAGCAGTACAGGGGTCTCGAAGACTGAAGCTTTCTTT. It is translated as CASSTGVSKTEAFF. V gene TRBV6-6 combines with J gene TRBJ1-1; 7 positions agree with TRBD1. CDR1 and CDR2 from the germline V gene are MNHNY and SVGAGI (reference sequence). CDR3 size: 14 residues. The V and J ends lost 5 bases and 5 bases, in that order; junction bases with no gene match: 8.

The V call is TRBV30, the J call TRBJ2-2, with 9 bases that match TRBD1. Trimming cost V 3 bases and J 4 bases; bases outside gene matches: 9. CDR3 length: 16 amino acids. CDR1 is GTSNPN and CDR2 is SVGIG in the germline V gene (reference sequence). The CDR3 nucleotides are TGTGCCTGGAGCGCAAAGGGACAGGGAACCACCGGGGAGCTGTTTTTT. Encoded protein: CAWSAKGQGTTGELFF.

The chain couples TRBV19 to TRBJ1-2, with 7 bases identical to TRBD1. The CDR3 has 13 residues. Germline V gene sequence: CDR1 LNHDA, CDR2 SQIVND (reference sequence). After removal of 5 bases from V and 6 bases from J, the junction contained 6 bases not matched to a gene. Written as DNA, the CDR3 is TGTGCCAGTAGTTTCCAGGGGGTCGATGGCTACACCTTC. This encodes CASSFQGVDGYTF. The whole variable domain, filled in from reference TRBV19 and TRBJ1-2, reads DGGITQSPKYLFRKEGQNVTLSCEQNLNHDAMYWYRQDPGQGLRLIYYSQIVNDFQKGDIAEGYSVSREKKESFPLTVTSAQKNPTAFYLCASSFQGVDGYTFGSGTRLTVV.

V gene TRBV5-1 combines with J gene TRBJ1-4; a possible D gene is TRBD1 (6 bases). The CDR3 spans 16 residues. V was pared by 4 bases and J by 0 bases, with 13 bases between. The germline V gene encodes CDR1 SGHRS and CDR2 YFSETQ. The CDR3 loop is CASSAGQYATNEKLFF. The CDR3 DNA reads as TGCGCCAGCAGCGCCGGACAGTATGCAACTAATGAAAAACTGTTTTTT.

The chain combines TRBV12-3 or TRBV12-4 with TRBJ1-2; perhaps TRBD1 as D (6 bases). This CDR3 contains 13 residues. V dropped 7 bases and J dropped 8 bases, with 17 bases sitting between them. The CDR3 protein is CASTLSTGSGYTF. The CDR3 region has the DNA TGTGCCAGCACCTTGAGTACAGGGTCCGGCTACACCTTC.

The V gene is TRBV7-9, the J gene TRBJ2-7; the match to TRBD1 covers 9 bases. CDR1 and CDR2 from the germline V gene are SEHNR and FQNEAQ (reference sequence). The CDR3 covers 14 residues. V trimming: 3 bases; J trimming: 4 bases; junction bases outside the gene matches: 4. The CDR3 is CASSFTGGGYEQYV. CDR3 DNA sequence: TGTGCCAGCAGCTTTACAGGGGGCGGATACGAGCAGTACGTC.

This clone was picked up one time. The V call is TRBV6-5, the J call TRBJ1-3; no firm D call. From germline, CDR1 is MNHEY and CDR2 SVGAGI. CDR3 length: 14 amino acids. V lost 7 bases, J lost 0 bases, and 10 bases lay in between. The CDR3 protein is CASKRLSSGNTIYF. The CDR3 coding sequence is TGTGCCAGCAAAAGACTGTCCTCTGGAAACACCATATATTTT.

The V and J genes are TRBV3-1 (or the pseudogene TRBV3-2) and TRBJ2-5; 13 bases agree with TRBD2. V shed 3 bases, J shed 5 bases, and the junction held 3 bases outside the gene matches. This CDR3 has 15 amino acids. CDR1 and CDR2 from the germline V gene are LGHDT and YNNKEL (reference sequence). DNA of the CDR3: TGTGCCAGCAGCCAGGGACTAGCGGGAAGGGAGACCCAGTACTTC. Translated: CASSQGLAGRETQYF.

This chain links TRBV3-1 (or the pseudogene TRBV3-2) with TRBJ2-5, with 8 bases fitting TRBD1. The CDR3 loop spans 13 amino acids. Trimming took 5 bases from V and 4 from J; bases not matched to a gene: 3. CDR1 and CDR2 (germline): LGHDT, YNNKEL (reference sequence). CDR3 sequence: CASSGQGAETQYF. For the CDR3, the DNA is TGTGCCAGCAGCGGACAGGGCGCAGAGACCCAGTACTTC.

The chain links TRBV7-9 to TRBJ1-3; weak D call: TRBD1 (6 bases). The CDR3 loop spans 14 amino acids. The germline gives CDR1 SEHNR, CDR2 FQNEAQ (reference sequence). V dropped 1 base and J dropped 4 bases, with 8 bases sitting between them. DNA for the CDR3: TGTGCCAGCAGCTTAGGGGGGCTCGGAAACACCATATATTTT. Amino acid sequence: CASSLGGLGNTIYF.

Remarks on this clone: A junction boundary mismatches the germline segment, possibly from a read error. The chain recombines TRBV10-3 with TRBJ2-3, with D perhaps matching TRBD2 (5 bases). This CDR3 has 14 amino acids. From germline, CDR1 is ENHRY and CDR2 SYGVKD. CDR3 in amino acids: CAISDLASSDTQYF. The CDR3, as DNA: TGTGCCATAAGTGACCTAGCCAGTTCAGATACGCAGTATTTT.

The genes are TRBV5-1 and TRBJ2-2, with TRBD1 matching 7 bases. Germline V gene lookup returns CDR1 SGHRS and CDR2 YFSETQ. CDR3 length: 14 amino acids. The J segment lost 4 bases and the V segment lost 1 base, leaving 1 base of the junction unmatched. CDR3 loop: CASSLTGVTGELFF. The CDR3 bases are TGCGCCAGCAGCTTGACAGGGGTCACCGGGGAGCTGTTTTTT. Looking up the rest from reference TRBV5-1 and TRBJ2-2 gives the full variable domain: KAGVTQTPRYLIKTRGQQVTLSCSPISGHRSVSWYQQTPGQGLQFLFEYFSETQRNKGNFPGRFSGRQFSNSRSEMNVSTLELGDSALYLCASSLTGVTGELFFGEGSRLTVL.

The V and J genes are TRBV7-2 and TRBJ1-6, with unresolved D. The CDR3 has 16 residues. V lost 6 bases, J lost 7 bases, and 19 bases lay in between. Per the germline V gene, CDR1 is SGHTA and CDR2 is FQGNSA. The CDR3 loop reads CASRPGGSGGNSPLHF. The CDR3 DNA is TGTGCCAGCAGACCTGGAGGCTCCGGCGGAAATTCACCCCTCCACTTT.

The chain has TRBV9 and TRBJ2-3; D gene unclear. Germline V gene data show CDR1 as SGDLS and CDR2 as YYNGEE. The CDR3 contains 11 residues. Between the trimmed V and J ends, which lost 4 bases and 3 bases, there was a span of 3 bases. This CDR3 reads CASSRTDTQYF. CDR3 DNA: TGTGCCAGCAGCAGAACAGATACGCAGTATTTT.

The genes are TRBV18 and TRBJ2-1; D call uncertain. There are 14 residues in the CDR3. Germline V gives CDR1 KGHSH, CDR2 LQKENI. Trimming shortened V by 0 bases and J by 5 bases, and 8 bases separated the two germline ends. For the CDR3, the DNA is TGTGCCAGCTCACCACCGTATGCAAACAATGAGCAGTTCTTC. Protein product: CASSPPYANNEQFF.

This chain links TRBV19 with TRBJ1-2; 8 nucleotides line up with TRBD1. The CDR3 is 13 amino acids. CDR1 and CDR2 from the germline V gene are LNHDA and SQIVND (reference sequence). Losses at the gene ends were 4 bases for V and 7 bases for J; bases not matched to a gene: 5. The CDR3 loop reads CASSTPGGLGYTF. The CDR3 DNA is TGTGCCAGTAGTACCCCAGGGGGCCTTGGCTACACCTTC.

This chain joins TRBV24-1 and TRBJ2-1; D unresolved. V was trimmed by 0 bases and J by 11 bases, leaving 4 bases between them. Germline CDR1 and CDR2: KGHDR and SFDVKD. This CDR3 comprises 11 residues. Here the CDR3 DNA reads TGTGCCACCAGTGATTTGGCGCAGCAGTTCTTC. Amino acid sequence: CATSDLAQQFF.

V gene TRBV19 combines with J gene TRBJ1-2; TRBD1 matches at 8 bases. This CDR3 is built from 13 residues. V lost 5 bases to trimming and J lost 5 bases; unmatched junction nucleotides: 4. Per the germline V gene, CDR1 is LNHDA and CDR2 is SQIVND (reference sequence). CDR3 bases: TGTGCCAGTAGTCCACGGACAGGGTATGGCTACACCTTC. This codes for CASSPRTGYGYTF.

V usage is TRBV6-5 and J usage is TRBJ2-3, with D hard to call. The CDR3 totals 14 residues. V was cut by 5 bases and J by 2 bases, with 11 bases left in between. Per germline, CDR1 MNHEY and CDR2 SVGAGI. The CDR3 nucleotides are TGTGCCAGCAGTCATACAAGCCACACAGATACGCAGTATTTT. As protein: CASSHTSHTDTQYF.

This chain connects TRBV7-2 to TRBJ2-7, with a weak D call TRBD1 (6 bases). The CDR3 has 17 amino acids. Per the germline V gene, CDR1 is SGHTA and CDR2 is FQGNSA. V was shortened by 1 base and J by 1 base, with 17 bases between the two germline ends. The CDR3 here is CASSLGPRGIESYEQYF. The CDR3 DNA follows: TGTGCCAGCAGCTTAGGCCCTAGGGGGATTGAATCCTACGAGCAGTACTTC.

The rearrangement uses TRBV11-2 and TRBJ2-1, with no clear D. The CDR3 sequence is 18 residues long. The V end was cut by 0 bases, the J end by 8 bases, with 23 bases between. Germline V gene sequence: CDR1 SGHAT, CDR2 FQNNGV. The CDR3 loop reads CASSLETIGIEAFYEQFF. The CDR3 DNA reads as TGTGCCAGCAGCTTAGAAACCATAGGGATCGAAGCGTTCTATGAGCAGTTCTTC.

The V gene is TRBV2, the J gene TRBJ2-7; D remains unclear. V lost 0 bases and J 6 bases, leaving 6 bases between the germline ends. This CDR3 has 12 amino acids. Germline V CDR1 and CDR2: SNHLY, FYNNEI. CDR3 sequence (DNA): TGTGCCAGCAGTGAAGCGTGGGGCGAGCAGTACTTC. Its translation is CASSEAWGEQYF.

Comments on this clone: The same CDR3 is also encoded by other DNA sequences in this sample. The chain is built from TRBV9 and TRBJ2-2; 10 bases fit TRBD2. The CDR3 has 17 amino acids. V dropped 3 bases and J dropped 1; count of bases not matched to a gene: 6. Germline assignment: CDR1 SGDLS and CDR2 YYNGEE. The DNA for the CDR3 is TGTGCCAGCAGCGGTGTCTTAGCGGGGGGGAACACCGGGGAGCTGTTTTTT. This codes for CASSGVLAGGNTGELFF.

This chain joins TRBV4-1 and TRBJ2-5; the D is unclear. This CDR3 is 14 amino acids long. V lost 4 bases to trimming and J lost 5 bases, with 14 bases between them. Germline V gene lookup returns CDR1 MGHRA and CDR2 YSYEKL. The CDR3 loop reads CASSLYGNLETQYF. The CDR3 nucleotides are TGCGCCAGCAGCCTCTATGGGAATTTGGAGACCCAGTACTTC.

The chain has TRBV5-4 and TRBJ1-4; maybe TRBD1 (5 bases). The CDR3 has 15 amino acids. The V gene lost 4 bases and the J gene lost 7 bases, with 17 bases spanning the gap. Germline CDR1 SGHNT, CDR2 YYREEE (reference sequence). CDR3 sequence: CASSRETASFEKLFF. CDR3 nucleotides: TGTGCCAGCAGCCGCGAGACAGCGAGTTTTGAAAAACTGTTTTTT. Filled out from reference TRBV5-4 and TRBJ1-4, the complete variable domain reads ETGVTQSPTHLIKTRGQQVTLRCSSQSGHNTVSWYQQALGQGPQFIFQYYREEENGRGNFPPRFSGLQFPNYSSELNVNALELDDSALYLCASSRETASFEKLFFGSGTQLSVL.

The V and J genes are TRBV6-5 and TRBJ2-3; D assignment may be TRBD1 or TRBD2 (5 bases each). From germline, CDR1 is MNHEY and CDR2 SVGAGI. The length of the CDR3 is 14 residues. The V gene lost 7 bases and the J gene lost 6 bases, with 17 bases spanning the gap. Written as DNA, the CDR3 is TGTGCCAGCAATTCCGGGACCCAAGCGGATACGCAGTATTTT. Translating gives CASNSGTQADTQYF.